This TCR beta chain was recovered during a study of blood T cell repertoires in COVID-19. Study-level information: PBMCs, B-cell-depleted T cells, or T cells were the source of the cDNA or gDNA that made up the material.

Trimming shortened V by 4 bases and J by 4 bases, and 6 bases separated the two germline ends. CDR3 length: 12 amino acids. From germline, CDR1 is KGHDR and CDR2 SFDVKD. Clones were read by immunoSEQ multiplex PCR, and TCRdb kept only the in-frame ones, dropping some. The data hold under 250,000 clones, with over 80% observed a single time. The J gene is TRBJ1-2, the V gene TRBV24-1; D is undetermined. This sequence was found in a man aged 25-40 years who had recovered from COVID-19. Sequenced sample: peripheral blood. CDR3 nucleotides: TGTGCCACCAGTGACTCTAGCTATGGCTACACCTTC. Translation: CATSDSSYGYTF.